Below, one T cell receptor beta chain is given with its context. This clonotype has ten or more counts. Its antigen is currently not known. Per-base quality was not reported, and no clone a single base away is much larger than it. The intended sense of this specimen's time point label: newly diagnosed GD, antithyroid drugs for less than 3 months. For both TCR sequencing and RNA sequencing, RNA was extracted from PBMCs using TRIzol. The diagnosis of Graves' disease followed American Thyroid Association guidelines. Recruitment of patients was carried out at an endocrinology department in Xi'an, China. Each patient gave approximately 10 milliliters of peripheral blood, collected in an EDTA anticoagulant tube. Ficoll Paque Plus density gradient separation was used to isolate PBMCs, and no further T cell sorting was done. RNA quality was checked with an Agilent 2100 Bioanalyzer and agarose gel, and concentration with a NanoDrop 2000.

The CDR3 measures 15 amino acids from cysteine to phenylalanine. This entry keeps only the CDR3 DNA: 45 bases, framed from base 1. Here V drops 6 bases and J drops 5 bases, and the junction holds 10 bases not matched to any gene. This sample is drawn from a study of regulatory T cells in long-lasting Graves disease (dated by TCRdb to 2020 to 2022). Turning to the overall study: Antithyroid drugs had been taken for less than 3 months by newly diagnosed Graves' disease patients. Persistent Graves' disease patients were compared with newly diagnosed Graves' disease patients by peripheral blood TCR sequencing and RNA sequencing. The study was registered as a clinical trial and conducted in China. TCR sequencing covered roughly 13 persistent and roughly 20 newly diagnosed Graves' disease patients, around 35 samples in total. What the work shows at the level of the full study, not this receptor alone: More public clonotypes were shared among persistent patients (fewer than 3,000) than among newly diagnosed patients (under 1,000). The study examined only peripheral blood because the primary lesion, thyroid tissue, could not be accessed. Persistent disease showed preferential use of TRBV28, TRBJ1-2 and TRBJ2-5, whereas newly diagnosed disease favored TRBV20-1 and TRBJ2-1. The small sample size was acknowledged by the authors as a limitation that may reduce accuracy. Sequencing and analysis were limited to the TCR beta chain. Persistent Graves' disease patients showed lower TCR Shannon entropy and fewer highly expanded clones than newly diagnosed patients, suggesting clonal expansion.

Library creation used multiplex PCR. TCRdb names Illumina HiSeq 4000 as the instrument used. CDR3 regions were amplified by Arm-PCR with iRepertoire HTBI primers to construct TCR beta libraries. Before sequencing, the PCR products underwent gel purification. The authors' analysis ran thus. Gene usage analysis of CDR3 amino acid clonotypes used the approximately 62 TRBV and about 15 TRBJ segments found across samples. Filtered high-quality paired reads were merged into contigs using COPE and FqMerger. BLAST was used to align contigs to the IMGT TRBV, TRBD and TRBJ reference genes, and CDR3 was defined following IMGT. Highly expanded clones were defined as clonotypes with a frequency above 0.1%. Shannon entropy served as the measure of repertoire diversity, while the Gini coefficient captured V-J evenness. A clonotype was considered public if more than one individual shared it. TCRdb redid the processing of the public reads, applying fastp at Q25 and MiXCR, and retained in-frame beta chains. One record per CDR3 amino acid sequence lists the most common genes and DNA. The V and J calls come from TCRdb's annotation, not from the publication. A total of approximately 230,000 distinct CDR3 sequences appear in this sample, around 20% of them only once. Around 20% of the sample goes to the ten largest clones.

This clonotype was obtained from a female donor with Graves disease. The chain was built from TRBV12-3 or TRBV12-4 and TRBJ2-1, with TRBD2 identical over 7 junction bases. Sample: peripheral blood mononuclear cells (PBMCs), taken at new diagnosis, from a patient treated with antithyroid drugs. The CDR3 region has the sequence CASSIRDYPNNEQFF. The base sequence is TGTGCCAGCAGCATTCGGGACTATCCCAACAATGAGCAGTTCTTC.